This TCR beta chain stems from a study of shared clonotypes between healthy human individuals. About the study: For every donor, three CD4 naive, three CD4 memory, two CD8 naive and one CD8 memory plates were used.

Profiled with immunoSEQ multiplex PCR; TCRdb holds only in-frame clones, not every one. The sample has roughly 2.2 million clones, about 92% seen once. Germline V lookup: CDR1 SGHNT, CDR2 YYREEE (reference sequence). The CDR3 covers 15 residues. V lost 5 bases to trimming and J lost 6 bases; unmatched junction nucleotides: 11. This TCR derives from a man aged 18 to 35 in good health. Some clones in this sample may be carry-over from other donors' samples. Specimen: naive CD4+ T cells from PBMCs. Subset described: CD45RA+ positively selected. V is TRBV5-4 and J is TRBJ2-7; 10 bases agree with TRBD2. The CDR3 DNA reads TGTGCCAGCAGTGCCCGTGCTAGCGGGAGCTCCGAGCAGTACTTC. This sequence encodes CASSARASGSSEQYF.